The clone carrying this TCR beta chain has a handful of counts. What it binds is not known. TCRB transcripts that were expressed got sequenced, as all of the isolated RNA had been reverse transcribed. Here immunoSEQ multiplex PCR was the method, and the copy in TCRdb shows in-frame clones only, minus some. The sample gives hundreds of thousands of clones, around 15% of which show up once; 0.02% to 0.025% is in the top ten. CD4+ naive, central memory, regulatory and stem cell-like memory subsets were isolated by sorting on CD45RO/CCR7/CD25/CD127/CD95/CD27. This sample is part of a study of beta chain features in type 1 diabetes. From germline, CDR1 is SGHRS and CDR2 YFSETQ. The ends lost 2 bases at V and 1 base at J; junction bases unmatched: 5. The CDR3 sequence is 15 residues long. Study conclusions and caveats: In every one of the four CD4+ subsets, TCRB CDR3s were moderately but significantly shorter in Type 1 diabetes patients.

The chain is built from TRBV5-1 and TRBJ2-5, with TRBD2 matching 7 bases. The source is a man younger than 35 with type 1 diabetes. Sequencing was performed on naive CD4+ T cells from blood. The CDR3 reads CASSLRTSAQETQYF. CDR3 sequence (DNA): TGCGCCAGCAGCTTACGTACTAGCGCCCAAGAGACCCAGTACTTC.